The 10 T cell receptor beta chains in this list originate from one sample, sequenced in a study of early T cells in non-severe SARS-CoV-2 infection. Each CDR3 protein gets one entry after TCRdb re-called the 5' RACE reads with MiXCR. The data show fewer than 65,000 distinct CDR3 sequences, with less than 11% seen just once and 4.5% to 5.5% held by the top ten. Sequenced input: whole blood. The receptor source for this set is an adult who was a healthcare worker with PCR-confirmed SARS-CoV-2 infection or an uninfected control (not recorded which).

The chain employs TRBV20-1 and TRBJ2-3; D call uncertain. This CDR3 is 8 amino acids long. The V end lost 8 bases, the J end lost 7 bases, and 4 bases lay between the germline ends. From germline, CDR1 is DFQATT and CDR2 SNEGSKA (reference sequence). CDR3 region: CSPNTQYF. Here the CDR3 DNA reads TGCAGTCCCAATACGCAGTATTTT.

This clonotype was picked up many times. J is TRBJ2-2 and V is TRBV9; the match to TRBD1 covers 11 bases. V trimming: 4 bases; J trimming: 5 bases; junction bases outside the gene matches: 4. Germline assignment: CDR1 SGDLS and CDR2 YYNGEE. The CDR3 contains 15 residues. CDR3 in amino acids: CASSRGQGATGELFF. CDR3 nucleotide sequence: TGTGCCAGCAGCCGAGGACAGGGGGCGACCGGGGAGCTGTTTTTT.

Only a few counts were recorded for this clonotype. The chain combines TRBV5-1 with TRBJ2-1; TRBD2 matches 9 bases. The ends lost 4 bases at V and 8 bases at J; junction bases unmatched: 10. The CDR3 consists of 15 residues. Germline V gene data show CDR1 as SGHRS and CDR2 as YFSETQ. CDR3 amino acids: CASSRAGTSSDEQFF. The CDR3 bases are TGCGCCAGCAGCCGAGCCGGGACTAGCAGCGATGAGCAGTTCTTC.

This clonotype has a count of ten or more. The gene calls are TRBV7-2 and TRBJ2-2; TRBD2 matches at 8 bases. The V segment lost 5 bases and the J segment 5 bases; nucleotides outside the gene matches: 7. Germline V CDR1 and CDR2: SGHTA, FQGNSA. The CDR3 length is 15 residues. CDR3 bases: TGTGCCAGCAGCATAAGCGGGAGCGCAACCGGGGAGCTGTTTTTT. This codes for CASSISGSATGELFF. Full variable domain (remainder filled in from reference TRBV7-2 and TRBJ2-2): GAGVSQSPSNKVTEKGKDVELRCDPISGHTALYWYRQSLGQGLEFLIYFQGNSAPDKSGLPSDRFSAERTGGSVSTLTIQRTQQEDSAVYLCASSISGSATGELFFGEGSRLTVL.

The sample holds a few counts of this clonotype. The chain carries TRBV7-6 and TRBJ2-1; D unclear. The germline CDR1 and CDR2 sequences are SGHVS and FNYEAQ. This CDR3 has 12 amino acids. With 1 base removed from V and 7 bases from J, the gap between germline ends came to 5 bases. The CDR3 loop reads CASSLGRNEQFF. The CDR3 nucleotides are TGTGCCAGCAGCTTAGGTAGGAATGAGCAGTTCTTC. Combining the CDR3 with reference TRBV7-6 and TRBJ2-1 gives the whole variable domain GAGVSQSPRYKVTKRGQDVALRCDPISGHVSLYWYRQALGQGPEFLTYFNYEAQQDKSGLPNDRFSAERPEGSISTLTIQRTEQRDSAMYRCASSLGRNEQFFGPGTRLTVL.

This clonotype showed up just a few times. This chain links TRBV6-4 with TRBJ2-2; D unclear. Trimming removed 4 bases from V and 3 bases from J, with 9 bases in between. Germline V gives CDR1 MRHNA, CDR2 SNTAGT. The CDR3 loop spans 14 amino acids. The CDR3 here is CASSALMDTGELFF. DNA for the CDR3: TGTGCCAGCAGTGCCTTGATGGACACCGGGGAGCTGTTTTTT.

This clonotype was picked up many times. In nucleotides, the CDR3 is TGCAGTGCTATTCGACCCGTTACCTACGAGCAGTACTTC. This encodes CSAIRPVTYEQYF. The chain links TRBV20-1 to TRBJ2-7, with D uncertain. Trimming took 4 bases from V and 2 from J, leaving 12 bases between them. CDR1 is DFQATT, CDR2 SNEGSKA, per germline (reference sequence). The CDR3 is 13 amino acids.

This clonotype was observed a handful of times. This sequence joins TRBV2 and TRBJ1-5; no reliable D call. The CDR3 is 13 residues long. CDR1 is SNHLY and CDR2 is FYNNEI in the germline V gene. V was shortened by 6 bases and J by 1 base, with 7 bases between the two germline ends. The DNA for the CDR3 is TGTGCCAGCAGAGCGGACAGCAATCAGCCCCAGCATTTT. Its translation is CASRADSNQPQHF.

This clonotype has a handful of counts. The V gene is TRBV4-1, the J gene TRBJ2-5, with D uncertain. In germline, CDR1 is MGHRA, CDR2 YSYEKL. V dropped 0 bases and J dropped 2 bases, with 13 bases sitting between them. The CDR3 loop spans 16 amino acids. The CDR3 DNA follows: TGCGCCAGCAGCCAAGATCAGGCAGTCGCACAAGAGACCCAGTACTTC. This codes for CASSQDQAVAQETQYF.

Only a few counts were recorded for this clonotype. The CDR3, as DNA: TGCAGCGTTGTCCCCCATGACGCTGAGCAGTTCTTC. Amino acid sequence: CSVVPHDAEQFF. The chain links TRBV29-1 to TRBJ2-1; D gene ambiguous. This CDR3 has 12 amino acids. V was clipped by 4 bases and J by 9 bases, with 13 bases between them. Germline V gene sequence: CDR1 SQVTM, CDR2 ANQGSEA.